These 32 T cell receptor beta chains came from one sample sequenced in a study of PD-L1 blockade in urothelial cancer. TCRdb's table, derived via immunoSEQ multiplex PCR, lists solely in-frame clones and lacks some. The sample consists of fewer than 130,000 clones, roughly 84% of them appearing once. Specimen: PBMCs, collected around atezolizumab (anti-PD-L1) treatment. These receptors were collected from a man over 45 with urothelial cancer.

The genes are TRBV18 and TRBJ1-2; D is possibly TRBD1 (6 bases). Trimming left V 3 bases short and J 4 bases short, with 15 bases between. The CDR3 contains 15 residues. Germline assignment: CDR1 KGHSH and CDR2 LQKENI. The CDR3 loop is CASSPDQGPRYGYTF. CDR3 DNA: TGTGCCAGCTCACCCGATCAGGGGCCTCGCTATGGCTACACCTTC. Full variable domain (rest looked up from reference TRBV18 and TRBJ1-2): NAGVMQNPRHLVRRRGQEARLRCSPMKGHSHVYWYRQLPEEGLKFMVYLQKENIIDESGMPKERFSAEFPKEGPSILRIQQVVRGDSAAYFCASSPDQGPRYGYTFGSGTRLTVV.

This chain links TRBV28 with TRBJ1-1; TRBD1 might be the D (6 bases). V lost 10 bases, J lost 1 base, and 13 bases lay in between. CDR1 MDHEN and CDR2 SYDVKM come from the germline V gene. CDR3 length: 13 residues. DNA for the CDR3: TGTGCCATATGGGGACACCCGAACACTGAAGCTTTCTTT. Its protein product is CAIWGHPNTEAFF.

This clone was picked up a small number of times. The chain is built from TRBV6-6 and TRBJ1-5; TRBD1 agrees at 7 bases. This CDR3 has 13 amino acids. CDR1 is MNHNY, CDR2 SVGAGI, per germline (reference sequence). The trim removed 2 bases at V and 6 bases at J, leaving 1 base unmatched. The CDR3: CASSYRGLQPQHF. The CDR3 nucleotides read TGTGCCAGCAGTTACAGGGGGCTTCAGCCCCAGCATTTT.

The chain uses TRBV19 and TRBJ1-5, with D perhaps TRBD1 (6 bases). This CDR3 has 15 residues. The ends were cut back, 8 bases at V and 3 bases at J, with 17 bases in the middle. Per the germline V gene, CDR1 is LNHDA and CDR2 is SQIVND (reference sequence). The CDR3 protein is CASGVGAPLNQPQHF. In DNA, the CDR3 is TGTGCCAGTGGGGTGGGGGCACCTCTCAATCAGCCCCAGCATTTT.

This chain links TRBV10-2 with TRBJ1-2; 8 bases align to TRBD1. V lost 0 bases to trimming and J lost 3 bases; unmatched junction nucleotides: 12. Germline V CDR1 and CDR2: WSHSY, SAAADI. CDR3 size: 18 residues. For the CDR3, the DNA is TGCGCCAGCAGTGAGTCGATACTCGCAGGGGGCGCCCACTATGGCTACACCTTC. It translates to CASSESILAGGAHYGYTF.

The chain recombines TRBV5-1 with TRBJ2-1; 15 bases are a match to TRBD2. V lost 4 bases and J lost 7; bases outside the gene matches: 3. The CDR3 extends over 15 amino acids. The germline V gene has CDR1 SGHRS and CDR2 YFSETQ. CDR3 coding DNA: TGCGCCAGCAGCCAGGGACTAGCGGGAGGTAATGAGCAGTTCTTC. Translated: CASSQGLAGGNEQFF.

The J gene is TRBJ1-2, the V gene TRBV5-6, with 9 bases lining up with TRBD1. V shed 4 bases and J 9 bases; nucleotides not matched to a gene: 7. The CDR3 contains 13 residues. Germline V lookup: CDR1 SGHDT, CDR2 YYEEEE. The CDR3 region is CASSAGTGSRYTF. The CDR3 DNA sequence: TGTGCCAGCAGCGCCGGGACAGGGTCGCGCTACACCTTC.

The chain recombines TRBV4-2 with TRBJ2-1, with 9 bases fitting TRBD2. CDR3 length: 16 amino acids. CDR1 LGHNA and CDR2 YNFKEQ come from the germline V gene. The junction had 6 bases not matched to a gene; V was cut back by 4 bases and J by 2 bases. For the CDR3, the DNA is TGTGCCAGCAGCCGCGGGGGGGAGGACCCCTACAATGAGCAGTTCTTC. The encoded protein is CASSRGGEDPYNEQFF.

The V and J genes are TRBV4-2 and TRBJ1-6, with 8 bases aligning to TRBD1. Trimming at V came to 7 bases and at J to 0 bases, leaving 8 bases not matched to a gene. The CDR3 spans 17 residues. From germline, CDR1 is LGHNA and CDR2 YNFKEQ. CDR3 in amino acids: CASTTGTGTSYNSPLHF. CDR3 nucleotides: TGTGCCAGCACCACCGGGACAGGAACCTCCTATAATTCACCCCTCCACTTT.

This chain connects TRBV7-9 to TRBJ2-7; the match to TRBD1 covers 12 bases. This CDR3 has 15 amino acids. The germline gives CDR1 SEHNR, CDR2 FQNEAQ (reference sequence). V lost 5 bases and J lost 3; bases outside the gene matches: 5. The CDR3 reads CASSVGTGGFYEQYF. The CDR3 DNA is TGTGCCAGCAGCGTCGGGACAGGGGGCTTCTACGAGCAGTACTTC.

The V call is TRBV5-8, the J call TRBJ1-1, with D perhaps TRBD1 (5 bases). This CDR3 is built from 14 residues. The V end was cut by 4 bases, the J end by 0 bases, with 10 bases between. Germline assignment: CDR1 SGHTS and CDR2 YDEGEE. In DNA form, the CDR3 reads TGTGCCAGCAGCGGCGGGGGGGTGAACACTGAAGCTTTCTTT. This codes for CASSGGGVNTEAFF.

The chain has TRBV5-1 and TRBJ2-7; 10 nucleotides match TRBD1. Germline loops: CDR1 SGHRS, CDR2 YFSETQ. After removal of 0 bases from V and 4 bases from J, the junction contained 7 bases not matched to a gene. The CDR3 runs to 16 residues. The CDR3 nucleotides are TGCGCCAGCAGCTTGGGGGCCGGGACAGGGGCTTACGAGCAGTACTTC. Amino acids: CASSLGAGTGAYEQYF.

This clone was observed once. This chain connects TRBV29-1 to TRBJ2-3, with 11 bases lining up with TRBD2. CDR3 length: 13 residues. The trim removed 6 bases at V and 4 bases at J, leaving 3 bases unmatched. CDR1 and CDR2 (germline): SQVTM, ANQGSEA. CDR3 region: CSVLAGVADTQYF. The CDR3 DNA follows: TGCAGCGTACTAGCGGGAGTGGCAGATACGCAGTATTTT.

The chain links TRBV28 to TRBJ2-3; the match to TRBD2 covers 7 bases. With V trimmed by 4 bases and J by 4 bases, 5 bases remained unmatched. CDR1 is MDHEN, CDR2 SYDVKM, per germline. The length of the CDR3 is 14 residues. This CDR3 reads CASSSGGSADTQYF. DNA for the CDR3: TGTGCCAGCAGTTCCGGGGGGTCTGCAGATACGCAGTATTTT. The full variable domain, in which reference TRBV28 and TRBJ2-3 provide the parts outside the CDR3, is DVKVTQSSRYLVKRTGEKVFLECVQDMDHENMFWYRQDPGLGLRLIYFSYDVKMKEKGDIPEGYSVSREKKERFSLILESASTNQTSMYLCASSSGGSADTQYFGPGTRLTVL.

The V gene is TRBV19, the J gene TRBJ2-1; 10 positions agree with TRBD2. V lost 10 bases, J lost 8 bases, and 5 bases stayed unmatched. From germline, CDR1 is LNHDA and CDR2 SQIVND (reference sequence). This CDR3 contains 12 residues. In nucleotides, the CDR3 is TGTGCCACCGCTAGCGGGAGATATGAGCAGTTCTTC. This codes for CATASGRYEQFF.

The chain couples TRBV30 to TRBJ2-7; 10 bases agree with TRBD2. The CDR3 length is 15 residues. Germline-derived CDR1 and CDR2 are GTSNPN and SVGIG (reference sequence). V lost 0 bases, J lost 9 bases, and 11 bases stayed unmatched. The CDR3 reads CAWSVGVSGRSGQYF. The CDR3, as DNA: TGTGCCTGGAGTGTCGGAGTTAGCGGGAGGTCGGGGCAGTACTTC.

This clone was counted once. The rearrangement links TRBV5-6 to TRBJ2-7; D perhaps matches TRBD1 (6 bases). Germline CDR1 is SGHDT and CDR2 is YYEEEE. The V gene lost 6 bases and the J gene lost 6 bases, with 16 bases spanning the gap. This CDR3 comprises 13 residues. The CDR3: CASTPQARGEQYF. CDR3 in DNA: TGTGCCAGCACCCCCCAGGCCAGGGGCGAGCAGTACTTC.

This clone has a single count. The chain has TRBV28 and TRBJ2-5; 10 bases line up with TRBD2. Germline trimming cut 6 bases from V and 4 bases from J; bases unmatched to any gene: 5. The CDR3 spans 14 residues. Germline V gene lookup returns CDR1 MDHEN and CDR2 SYDVKM. CDR3 nucleotide sequence: TGTGCCAGCAGACCTAGCGGGGGACGAGAGACCCAGTACTTC. It specifies CASRPSGGRETQYF.

This chain joins TRBV4-1 and TRBJ1-5; TRBD1 might be the D (6 bases). Trimming took 0 bases from V and 4 from J, leaving 13 bases between them. There are 16 residues in the CDR3. The germline CDR1 and CDR2 sequences are MGHRA and YSYEKL. CDR3: CASSQDIGGRNQPQHF. The CDR3, as DNA: TGCGCCAGCAGCCAAGATATCGGGGGGCGGAATCAGCCCCAGCATTTT.

The rearrangement joins TRBV5-1 to TRBJ2-7, with 13 nucleotides matching TRBD2. V dropped 0 bases and J dropped 4; count of bases not matched to a gene: 1. This CDR3 has 15 amino acids. Germline V gene lookup returns CDR1 SGHRS and CDR2 YFSETQ. CDR3 DNA: TGCGCCAGCAGCTTGGGACTAGCGGGAGGATACGAGCAGTACTTC. Protein sequence: CASSLGLAGGYEQYF.

This rearrangement joins TRBV19 to TRBJ2-3, with D possibly matching TRBD2 (6 bases). V lost 6 bases to trimming and J lost 0 bases, with 10 bases between them. Germline lookup yields CDR1 LNHDA and CDR2 SQIVND (reference sequence). CDR3 length equals 14 residues. CDR3: CASSQRVSTDTQYF. CDR3 coding DNA: TGTGCCAGTAGCCAGCGGGTTAGCACAGATACGCAGTATTTT.

The rearrangement links TRBV7-6 to TRBJ2-3; 11 nucleotides agree with TRBD2. This CDR3 is 16 amino acids long. V was pared by 5 bases and J by 2 bases, with 6 bases of the junction left unmatched. Per germline, CDR1 SGHVS and CDR2 FNYEAQ. CDR3 sequence: CASSPIAGGYTDTQYF. DNA of the CDR3: TGTGCCAGCAGCCCAATAGCGGGAGGGTACACAGATACGCAGTATTTT.

For the CDR3, the DNA is TGTGCCAGTATCGGAGGGTCGTCGACCGGGGAGCTGTTTTTT. As protein: CASIGGSSTGELFF. The rearrangement uses TRBV19 and TRBJ2-2; D might be TRBD2 (6 bases). The germline V and J ends were trimmed by 7 bases and 5 bases, with 14 bases remaining between them. This CDR3 contains 14 residues. Germline loops: CDR1 LNHDA, CDR2 SQIVND (reference sequence).

V usage is TRBV7-9 and J usage is TRBJ2-3; D call uncertain. Trimming cost V 5 bases and J 14 bases, with 17 bases left between them. This CDR3 is 12 amino acids long. Looked up from germline, CDR1 is SEHNR and CDR2 is FQNEAQ (reference sequence). CDR3 in amino acids: CASSPTPKSLYF. In nucleotides, the CDR3 is TGTGCCAGCAGCCCTACCCCAAAATCTCTGTATTTT.

V usage is TRBV2 and J usage is TRBJ1-1, with D uncertain. Germline CDR1 is SNHLY and CDR2 is FYNNEI. The V gene lost 3 bases and the J gene lost 5 bases, with 13 bases spanning the gap. The CDR3 runs 14 residues. As DNA, the CDR3 is TGTGCCAGCAGTGAGGGAGGCGGGGTTACTGAAGCTTTCTTT. Protein: CASSEGGGVTEAFF.

The V and J genes are TRBV30 and TRBJ1-4; 7 bases line up with TRBD1. Looked up from germline, CDR1 is GTSNPN and CDR2 is SVGIG (reference sequence). V dropped 1 base and J dropped 7; count of bases not matched to a gene: 6. This CDR3 has 14 amino acids. CDR3 sequence reads: CAWSAPGGSEKLFF. The DNA for the CDR3 is TGTGCCTGGAGTGCCCCAGGGGGTAGTGAAAAACTGTTTTTT.

The genes are TRBV2 and TRBJ2-3; TRBD2 matches at 10 bases. This CDR3 has 14 residues. CDR1 SNHLY and CDR2 FYNNEI come from the germline V gene. V was clipped by 7 bases and J by 5 bases; unmatched bases: 6. The CDR3 reads CASNLAGVVDTQYF. CDR3 coding DNA: TGTGCCAGCAATCTAGCGGGAGTTGTAGATACGCAGTATTTT.

The count of this clone is one. The rearrangement joins TRBV7-2 to TRBJ2-3; D unresolved. Trimming stripped 1 base from V and 6 bases from J, with 5 bases between. This CDR3 region has 12 residues. Germline V gene lookup returns CDR1 SGHTA and CDR2 FQGNSA. CDR3 sequence: CASSLVRDTQYF. CDR3 bases: TGTGCCAGCAGCTTAGTCCGGGATACGCAGTATTTT.

The V and J genes are TRBV5-5 and TRBJ2-2, with TRBD1 matching 8 bases. V dropped 4 bases and J dropped 5; count of bases not matched to a gene: 7. The CDR3 is 15 residues long. Germline V gene sequence: CDR1 SGHKS, CDR2 YYEKEE (reference sequence). The CDR3 DNA reads as TGTGCCAGCAGCGCCCGACAGGGGAGTACCGGGGAGCTGTTTTTT. Protein: CASSARQGSTGELFF.

The CDR3 region is CASSDGRDKNIQYF. CDR3 bases: TGTGCCAGCTCGGACGGGAGGGACAAAAACATTCAGTACTTC. This sequence joins TRBV18 and TRBJ2-4; the match to TRBD2 covers 8 bases. The length of the CDR3 is 14 residues. CDR1 and CDR2 (germline): KGHSH, LQKENI. V gave up 6 bases and J gave up 3 bases; unmatched junction bases: 4.

The chain is built from TRBV27 and TRBJ1-2; TRBD1 agrees at 7 bases. Germline-derived CDR1 and CDR2 are MNHEY and SMNVEV (reference sequence). This CDR3 region has 13 residues. The ends lost 3 bases at V and 8 bases at J; junction bases unmatched: 6. CDR3 region: CASSFRDSWGYTF. CDR3 DNA: TGTGCCAGCAGTTTCCGGGACAGTTGGGGCTACACCTTC.

The chain employs TRBV7-2 and TRBJ2-3, with TRBD2 matching 7 bases. The J segment lost 2 bases and the V segment lost 5 bases, leaving 4 bases of the junction unmatched. Germline V gene sequence: CDR1 SGHTA, CDR2 FQGNSA. The CDR3 extends over 14 amino acids. The CDR3 coding sequence is TGTGCCAGCAGCACGGGACTATCCACAGATACGCAGTATTTT. It encodes CASSTGLSTDTQYF.